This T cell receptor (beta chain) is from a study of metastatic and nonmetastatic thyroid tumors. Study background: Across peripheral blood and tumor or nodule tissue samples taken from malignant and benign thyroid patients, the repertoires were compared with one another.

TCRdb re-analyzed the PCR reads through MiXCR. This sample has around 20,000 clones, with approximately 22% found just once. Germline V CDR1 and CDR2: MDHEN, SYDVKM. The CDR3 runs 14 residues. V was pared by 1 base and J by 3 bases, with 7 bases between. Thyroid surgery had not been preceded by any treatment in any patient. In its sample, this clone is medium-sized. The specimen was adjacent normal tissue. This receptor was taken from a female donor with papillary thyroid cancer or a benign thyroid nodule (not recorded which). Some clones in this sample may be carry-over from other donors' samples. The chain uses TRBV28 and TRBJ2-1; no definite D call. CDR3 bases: TGTGCCAGCAGTTTATCGTCCCTCTACAATGAGCAGTTCTTC. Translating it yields CASSLSSLYNEQFF.